This TCR beta chain emerged from a study of cytomegalovirus exposure and HLA in healthy donors. As for the study in general: Unique TCRs numbering roughly 80 million, obtained from HLA-typed donors, made up an early data release.

Vbeta (60) and Jbeta (13) primers were used in the PCR. Using immunoSEQ multiplex PCR, the repertoire was profiled, and TCRdb retains in-frame clones only, with some absent. The data show about 120,000 clones, 74% seen once. Per the germline V gene, CDR1 is SGHTA and CDR2 is FQGNSA. Trimming removed 6 bases from V and 6 bases from J; junction bases left unmatched: 8. The CDR3 loop spans 15 amino acids. No CMV serostatus was recorded for this donor. This receptor was obtained from a human donor in good health. The V and J genes are TRBV7-2 and TRBJ2-7, with 13 positions matching TRBD2. Input material: PBMCs. For the CDR3, the DNA is TGTGCCAGCAGGTCCAGACTAGCGGGGGGTGCCGAGCAGTACTTC. Its translation: CASRSRLAGGAEQYF.